The T cell receptor beta chain under discussion was sequenced for a study of blood T cell repertoires in COVID-19. Produced via immunoSEQ multiplex PCR; TCRdb's table is partial and in-frame only. The table lists 250,000 or so clones, approximately 85% of them singletons, with around 1.8% in the top ten. The germline CDR1 and CDR2 sequences are KGHSH and LQKENI. Trimming took off 6 bases at V and 5 bases at J, with 11 bases between the two ends. The CDR3 loop spans 14 amino acids. This clone showed up just once. This TCR was sampled from a woman in her forties or fifties who had recovered from COVID-19. The sequenced material came from PBMCs or T cells enriched from blood (not recorded which). The genes are TRBV18 and TRBJ1-6, with a possible D match to TRBD1 (6 bases). The CDR3 loop reads CASSPDRNNSPLHF. CDR3 bases: TGTGCCAGCTCTCCCGACAGGAATAATTCACCCCTCCACTTT.